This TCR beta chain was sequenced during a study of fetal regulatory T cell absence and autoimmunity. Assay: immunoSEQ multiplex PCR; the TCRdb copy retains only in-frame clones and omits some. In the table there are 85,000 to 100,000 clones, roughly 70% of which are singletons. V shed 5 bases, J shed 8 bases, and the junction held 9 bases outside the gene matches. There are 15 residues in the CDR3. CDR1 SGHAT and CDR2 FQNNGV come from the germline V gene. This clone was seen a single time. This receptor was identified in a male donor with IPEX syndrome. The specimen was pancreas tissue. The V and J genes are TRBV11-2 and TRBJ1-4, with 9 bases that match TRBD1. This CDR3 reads CASSPRQGGEEKLFF. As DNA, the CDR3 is TGTGCCAGCAGCCCCCGACAGGGGGGGGAAGAAAAACTGTTTTTT.